These 22 T cell receptor beta chains came from one sample sequenced in a study of blood T cell repertoires in COVID-19. Some clones are missing from TCRdb's copy, which holds only in-frame ones; the method was immunoSEQ multiplex PCR. The sample lists about 240,000 clones, 81% occurring once. Source material: peripheral blood. These TCRs come from a woman of 80 years or more with COVID-19, enrolled during active disease.

This clone has only a few counts. Other DNA sequences in this specimen translate into the identical CDR3. The V gene is TRBV7-9, the J gene TRBJ1-2; 10 positions agree with TRBD1. The V gene's germline CDR1 is SEHNR and CDR2 FQNEAQ (reference sequence). J was trimmed by 4 bases and V by 5 bases; bases with no gene match: 4. This CDR3 region has 14 residues. CDR3 in amino acids: CASSLGQGSYGYTF. Written as DNA, the CDR3 is TGTGCCAGCAGCCTGGGACAGGGGAGCTATGGCTACACCTTC.

The chain employs TRBV5-1 and TRBJ1-4; 11 positions match TRBD1. This CDR3 has 16 residues. V dropped 3 bases and J dropped 8; count of bases not matched to a gene: 9. Germline assignment: CDR1 SGHRS and CDR2 YFSETQ. The CDR3 DNA is TGCGCCAGCAGCTCGGGAAGGACAGGGGGCGCGGAAAAACTGTTTTTT. Translation gives CASSSGRTGGAEKLFF.

This clone was found a few times. The chain recombines TRBV24-1 with TRBJ2-1, with 9 bases aligning to TRBD2. J lost 5 bases, V lost 3 bases, and 7 bases had no gene match. The V gene's germline CDR1 is KGHDR and CDR2 SFDVKD. The CDR3 length is 16 residues. The CDR3 DNA is TGTGCCACCAGTGATGCTAGCGGGACTAGGGACAATGAGCAGTTCTTC. This sequence encodes CATSDASGTRDNEQFF.

This chain connects TRBV18 to TRBJ2-7; 8 nucleotides align to TRBD1. Germline loops: CDR1 KGHSH, CDR2 LQKENI. The CDR3 contains 14 residues. V gave up 2 bases and J gave up 6 bases; unmatched junction bases: 6. The CDR3, as DNA: TGTGCCAGCTCACCAGGGGGACAGGTGTTCGAGCAGTACTTC. This gives the protein CASSPGGQVFEQYF.

The chain joins TRBV2 to TRBJ2-5; D is perhaps TRBD1 (6 bases). Germline CDR1 is SNHLY and CDR2 is FYNNEI. The CDR3 extends over 13 amino acids. V was clipped by 6 bases and J by 0 bases, with 8 bases between them. Written as DNA, the CDR3 is TGTGCCAGCAGGGGACAACACCAAGAGACCCAGTACTTC. This sequence encodes CASRGQHQETQYF.

V usage is TRBV29-1 and J usage is TRBJ1-5; 8 nucleotides agree with TRBD1. This CDR3 comprises 13 residues. Losses at the gene ends were 6 bases for V and 7 bases for J; bases not matched to a gene: 8. CDR1 SQVTM and CDR2 ANQGSEA come from the germline V gene. CDR3 residues: CSVGQGVGQPQHF. The DNA for the CDR3 is TGCAGCGTAGGACAGGGCGTAGGCCAGCCCCAGCATTTT.

The chain links TRBV3-1 (or the pseudogene TRBV3-2) to TRBJ1-3; D unresolved. This CDR3 spans 17 amino acids. Looked up from germline, CDR1 is LGHDT and CDR2 is YNNKEL (reference sequence). Trimming cost V 1 base and J 0 bases, with 13 bases left between them. The CDR3 DNA follows: TGTGCCAGCAGCCAAGGAATTGTGAGGAACTCTGGAAACACCATATATTTT. Amino acid sequence: CASSQGIVRNSGNTIYF.

This chain joins TRBV11-3 and TRBJ2-2; perhaps TRBD1 as D (6 bases). The germline V gene has CDR1 SGHNT and CDR2 YENEEA. Trimming removed 3 bases from V and 4 bases from J, with 9 bases in between. CDR3 size: 14 residues. CDR3: CASSLDSSTGELFF. CDR3 nucleotide sequence: TGTGCCAGCAGCTTGGACAGTTCCACCGGGGAGCTGTTTTTT.

This clone showed up just once. This chain joins TRBV4-1 and TRBJ1-5; D is unclear. Germline CDR1 MGHRA, CDR2 YSYEKL. This CDR3 has 13 residues. The V end was cut by 3 bases, the J end by 7 bases, with 10 bases between. The CDR3 protein is CASSQGEGQPQHF. In DNA form, the CDR3 reads TGCGCCAGCAGCCAGGGCGAAGGCCAGCCCCAGCATTTT.

The chain is built from TRBV28 and TRBJ2-5; TRBD2 might be the D (6 bases). CDR3 length: 15 residues. CDR1 and CDR2 (germline): MDHEN, SYDVKM. V dropped 5 bases and J dropped 1 base, with 14 bases sitting between them. CDR3: CASSPPGGSQETQYF. The CDR3 bases are TGTGCCAGCAGTCCCCCCGGGGGAAGCCAAGAGACCCAGTACTTC.

The rearrangement uses TRBV5-4 and TRBJ2-1; 10 bases match TRBD2. The CDR3 covers 15 residues. Germline values: CDR1 SGHNT, CDR2 YYREEE (reference sequence). Trimming removed 4 bases from V and 8 bases from J; junction bases left unmatched: 9. CDR3 region: CASSSQREGRDEQFF. CDR3 nucleotide sequence: TGTGCCAGCAGCAGCCAGCGGGAGGGCCGAGATGAGCAGTTCTTC.

There are a few counts of this clone. This rearrangement joins TRBV29-1 to TRBJ2-3; TRBD2 agrees at 9 bases. Germline CDR1 and CDR2: SQVTM and ANQGSEA. Germline trimming cut 7 bases from V and 3 bases from J; bases unmatched to any gene: 11. There are 15 residues in the CDR3. CDR3 nucleotides: TGCAGCGCCTCACGGGGGCTAGCGGGAACAGATACGCAGTATTTT. Its translation: CSASRGLAGTDTQYF.

The chain employs TRBV19 and TRBJ1-1, with unresolved D. V dropped 7 bases and J dropped 0 bases, with 27 bases sitting between them. The CDR3 runs 19 residues. The V gene's germline CDR1 is LNHDA and CDR2 SQIVND (reference sequence). CDR3 protein: CASIKNSGVPLEMNTEAFF. The CDR3 DNA reads as TGTGCCAGTATTAAAAACTCCGGAGTCCCCCTTGAAATGAACACTGAAGCTTTCTTT.

The chain has TRBV9 and TRBJ1-6, with TRBD1 matching 7 bases. The J segment lost 8 bases and the V segment lost 0 bases, leaving 5 bases of the junction unmatched. The germline V gene has CDR1 SGDLS and CDR2 YYNGEE. The CDR3 loop spans 15 amino acids. The DNA for the CDR3 is TGTGCCAGCAGCGTAGCTGCAGGGGGGTATTCACCCCTCCACTTT. Encoded protein: CASSVAAGGYSPLHF.

This chain uses TRBV15 with TRBJ2-1; tentatively, D is TRBD1 (6 bases). Germline CDR1 and CDR2: LNHNV and YYDKDF (reference sequence). V was pared by 1 base and J by 6 bases, with 7 bases between. This CDR3 is built from 13 residues. The CDR3 DNA reads TGTGCCACCAGCAGAGGCAGGGGCAATGAGCAGTTCTTC. Translation: CATSRGRGNEQFF. The whole variable domain, remainder taken from reference TRBV15 and TRBJ2-1, is DAMVIQNPRYQVTQFGKPVTLSCSQTLNHNVMYWYQQKSSQAPKLLFHYYDKDFNNEADTPDNFQSRRPNTSFCFLDIRSPGLGDTAMYLCATSRGRGNEQFFGPGTRLTVL.

This sequence joins TRBV12-3 or TRBV12-4 and TRBJ2-4, with 8 nucleotides matching TRBD1. The CDR3 runs 12 residues. After removal of 8 bases from V and 5 bases from J, the junction contained 2 bases not matched to a gene. This chain's CDR3 is CASGQGENIQYF. CDR3 DNA: TGTGCCAGCGGACAGGGCGAAAACATTCAGTACTTC.

The J gene is TRBJ1-2, the V gene TRBV12-3 or TRBV12-4; TRBD1 might be the D (6 bases). The length of the CDR3 is 11 residues. Trimming took 5 bases from V and 5 from J, leaving 6 bases between them. The CDR3 loop is CASSGQYGYTF. The CDR3 DNA sequence: TGTGCCAGCAGTGGACAGTATGGCTACACCTTC.

The rearrangement links TRBV7-2 to TRBJ1-4; TRBD1 matches 8 bases. Looked up from germline, CDR1 is SGHTA and CDR2 is FQGNSA. With V trimmed by 5 bases and J by 7 bases, 12 bases remained unmatched. This CDR3 has 16 amino acids. In DNA, the CDR3 is TGTGCCAGCAGCCACCGGACAGGGAGACTAGGTGAAAAACTGTTTTTT. Translating gives CASSHRTGRLGEKLFF.

The chain joins TRBV10-3 to TRBJ1-4; TRBD1 matches at 7 bases. CDR3 length: 13 residues. Germline V CDR1 and CDR2: ENHRY, SYGVKD. Unmatched junction bases numbered 9, after V lost 10 bases and J lost 7 bases. DNA for the CDR3: TGTGCCACCCACCGGGACAGCAGTGAAAAACTGTTTTTT. Protein: CATHRDSSEKLFF.

This chain links TRBV14 with TRBJ1-2; TRBD1 might be the D (5 bases). The V gene lost 0 bases and the J gene lost 5 bases, with 13 bases spanning the gap. The V gene's germline CDR1 is SGHDN and CDR2 FVKESK. CDR3 length: 15 amino acids. The CDR3 region is CASSQDGQGWYGYTF. CDR3 nucleotides: TGTGCCAGCAGCCAAGACGGGCAGGGTTGGTATGGCTACACCTTC.

The chain is built from TRBV5-1 and TRBJ2-1, with D possibly being TRBD2 (6 bases). With 4 bases removed from V and 6 bases from J, the gap between germline ends came to 17 bases. The CDR3 runs 15 residues. Germline CDR1 reads SGHRS; CDR2 reads YFSETQ. The DNA of the CDR3 is TGCGCCAGCAGCCTACCACGGGACTTATCCAATGAGCAGTTCTTC. This gives the protein CASSLPRDLSNEQFF.

This clone was seen only once. The V gene is TRBV2, the J gene TRBJ2-5; a weak D match, TRBD2 (6 bases). CDR3 length: 15 residues. The germline gives CDR1 SNHLY, CDR2 FYNNEI. V shed 2 bases and J shed 5 bases, with 15 bases lying between them. The CDR3 loop reads CASSENSRSGETQYF. The CDR3 nucleotides are TGTGCCAGCAGTGAAAACTCCCGGAGCGGGGAGACCCAGTACTTC.